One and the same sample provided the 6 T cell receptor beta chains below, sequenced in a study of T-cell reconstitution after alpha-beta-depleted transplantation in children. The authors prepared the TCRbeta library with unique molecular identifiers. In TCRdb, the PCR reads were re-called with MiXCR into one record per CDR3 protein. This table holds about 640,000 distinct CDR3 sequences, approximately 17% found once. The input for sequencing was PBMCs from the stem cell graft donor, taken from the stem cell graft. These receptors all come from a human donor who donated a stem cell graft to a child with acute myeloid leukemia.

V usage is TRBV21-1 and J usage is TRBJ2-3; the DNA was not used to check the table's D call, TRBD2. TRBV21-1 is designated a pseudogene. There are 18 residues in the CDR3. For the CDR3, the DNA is TGTGCCAGCAGCGCAAAAATTAGGGGGGGGGCACTCACAGATACGCAGTATTTT. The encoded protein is CASSAKIRGGALTDTQYF.

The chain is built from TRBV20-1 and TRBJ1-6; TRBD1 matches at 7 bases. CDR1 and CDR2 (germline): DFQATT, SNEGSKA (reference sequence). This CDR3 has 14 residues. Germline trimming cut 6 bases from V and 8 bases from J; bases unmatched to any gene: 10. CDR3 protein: CSARLGTADSPLHF. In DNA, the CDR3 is TGCAGTGCCCGCCTGGGGACAGCAGATTCACCCCTCCACTTT.

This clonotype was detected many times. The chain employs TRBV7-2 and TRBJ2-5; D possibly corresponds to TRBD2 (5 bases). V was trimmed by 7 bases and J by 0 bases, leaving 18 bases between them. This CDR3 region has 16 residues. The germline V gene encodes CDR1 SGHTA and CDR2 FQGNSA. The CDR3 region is CASTPRVGGYQETQYF. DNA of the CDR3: TGTGCCAGCACCCCAAGGGTGGGCGGGTACCAAGAGACCCAGTACTTC.

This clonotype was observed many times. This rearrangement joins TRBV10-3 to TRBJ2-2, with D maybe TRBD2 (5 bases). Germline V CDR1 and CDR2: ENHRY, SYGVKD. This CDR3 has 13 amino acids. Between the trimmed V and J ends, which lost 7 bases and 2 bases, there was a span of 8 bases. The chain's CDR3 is CAIKEVNTGELFF. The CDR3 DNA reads TGTGCCATCAAGGAGGTCAACACCGGGGAGCTGTTTTTT.

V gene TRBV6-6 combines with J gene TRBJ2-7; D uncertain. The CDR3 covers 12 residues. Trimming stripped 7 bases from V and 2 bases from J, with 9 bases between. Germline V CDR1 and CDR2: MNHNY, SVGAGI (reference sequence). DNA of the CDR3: TGTGCCAGCACCGACCACACCTACGAGCAGTACTTC. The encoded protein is CASTDHTYEQYF.

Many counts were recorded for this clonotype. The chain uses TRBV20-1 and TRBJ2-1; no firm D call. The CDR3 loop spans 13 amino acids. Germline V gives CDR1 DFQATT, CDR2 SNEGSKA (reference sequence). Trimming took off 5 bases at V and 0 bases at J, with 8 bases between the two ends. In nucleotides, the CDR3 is TGCAGTGCTCCGAGGAGCTCCTACAATGAGCAGTTCTTC. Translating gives CSAPRSSYNEQFF.